This T cell receptor (beta chain) was sequenced during a study of technical replicates of blood from several donors. This clone was seen a single time. The assay was immunoSEQ multiplex PCR, and TCRdb's table has in-frame clones only and misses some. The repertoire holds about 90,000 clones, with around 94% as singletons. The ends lost 1 base at V and 4 bases at J; junction bases unmatched: 9. Germline values: CDR1 SGHAT, CDR2 FQNNGV. This CDR3 contains 17 residues. Sequencing was done on a sample of T cells isolated from PBMCs. The rearrangement uses TRBV11-2 and TRBJ2-1, with 8 positions matching TRBD1. The TCR originated in a human donor in good health. The chain's CDR3 is CASSLVSGRTGYNEQFF. CDR3 sequence (DNA): TGTGCCAGCAGCTTAGTCTCGGGCAGGACAGGGTACAATGAGCAGTTCTTC.